The 27 T cell receptor beta chains below were found in one sample sequenced in a study of blood T cell repertoires in COVID-19. Generated by immunoSEQ multiplex PCR, the TCRdb table keeps only in-frame clones and is missing some. The sample holds about 140,000 clones, around 86% seen once. Specimen: peripheral blood. These receptor sequences come from a human donor in a cohort sampled during active COVID-19.

Here the CDR3 DNA reads TGTGCCAGCAGCTCGTGGGCCACAGGGGGCAACTATGGCTACACCTTC. It is translated as CASSSWATGGNYGYTF. The genes are TRBV11-2 and TRBJ1-2, with 9 bases that match TRBD1. This CDR3 spans 16 amino acids. The germline V gene encodes CDR1 SGHAT and CDR2 FQNNGV. Trimming cost V 4 bases and J 2 bases; bases outside gene matches: 8.

This chain links TRBV15 with TRBJ2-7; D not resolved. CDR3 length: 15 amino acids. Per germline, CDR1 LNHNV and CDR2 YYDKDF (reference sequence). V gave up 0 bases and J gave up 0 bases, with 9 bases separating them. The CDR3 region has the DNA TGTGCCACCAGCAGAGATTTGCAGGTCTCCTACGAGCAGTACTTC. Protein product: CATSRDLQVSYEQYF.

The rearrangement links TRBV20-1 to TRBJ1-6; D uncertain. V gave up 3 bases and J gave up 0 bases, with 15 bases separating them. The length of the CDR3 is 17 residues. CDR1 DFQATT and CDR2 SNEGSKA come from the germline V gene (reference sequence). The CDR3 DNA reads as TGCAGTGCTAGTGCCCTCGGGGAAAGCTCCTATAATTCACCCCTCCACTTT. As protein: CSASALGESSYNSPLHF.

In the case of this clone: A much larger clone differs by one base, so this may be a read error. The rearrangement uses TRBV11-2 and TRBJ1-4; 7 bases line up with TRBD1. Looked up from germline, CDR1 is SGHAT and CDR2 is FQNNGV. With V trimmed by 5 bases and J by 4 bases, 7 bases remained unmatched. The CDR3 contains 15 residues. CDR3 bases: TGTGCCAGCAGCCACTGGGACAGCCTTAATGAAAAACTGTTTTTT. It is translated as CASSHWDSLNEKLFF.

The chain carries TRBV29-1 and TRBJ1-2; D gene uncertain. CDR3 length: 13 residues. The germline gives CDR1 SQVTM, CDR2 ANQGSEA. Trimming took off 4 bases at V and 5 bases at J, with 14 bases between the two ends. The CDR3 bases are TGCAGCGTTGTAGAGGCATCGGGTTATGGCTACACCTTC. This translates into CSVVEASGYGYTF. Full variable domain (remainder filled in from reference TRBV29-1 and TRBJ1-2): SAVISQKPSRDICQRGTSLTIQCQVDSQVTMMFWYRQQPGQSLTLIATANQGSEATYESGFVIDKFPISRPNLTFSTLTVSNMSPEDSSIYLCSVVEASGYGYTFGSGTRLTVV.

The chain carries TRBV7-9 and TRBJ2-7, with 11 bases that match TRBD1. Germline values: CDR1 SEHNR, CDR2 FQNEAQ (reference sequence). Losses at the gene ends were 3 bases for V and 3 bases for J; bases not matched to a gene: 13. This CDR3 is built from 18 residues. CDR3 protein: CASSLTGTGGFQLYEQYF. In DNA, the CDR3 is TGTGCCAGCAGCTTGACCGGGACAGGGGGTTTCCAACTCTACGAGCAGTACTTC.

The chain carries TRBV7-7 and TRBJ2-4; 7 positions agree with TRBD2. The CDR3 totals 16 residues. Germline trimming cut 2 bases from V and 1 base from J; bases unmatched to any gene: 5. The V gene's germline CDR1 is SSHAT and CDR2 FNYEAQ (reference sequence). The CDR3 loop is CASSLTGGWAKNIQYF. The CDR3 DNA reads TGTGCCAGCAGCTTAACGGGGGGTTGGGCCAAAAACATTCAGTACTTC.

The genes are TRBV10-2 and TRBJ1-1; 8 bases are a match to TRBD1. This CDR3 is built from 16 residues. Trimming cost V 5 bases and J 1 base; bases outside gene matches: 9. Germline values: CDR1 WSHSY, CDR2 SAAADI. The CDR3 nucleotides are TGCGCCAGCAGTCAGAGGACAGGGACAGGGAACACTGAAGCTTTCTTT. This translates into CASSQRTGTGNTEAFF.

The gene calls are TRBV5-1 and TRBJ1-4; TRBD1 agrees at 10 bases. The germline V gene encodes CDR1 SGHRS and CDR2 YFSETQ. V shed 1 base, J shed 7 bases, and the junction held 7 bases outside the gene matches. The CDR3 sequence is 16 residues long. The DNA for the CDR3 is TGCGCCAGCAGCTTGCCCGGACAGGGGGAAGCTGAAAAACTGTTTTTT. Its protein is CASSLPGQGEAEKLFF.

V is TRBV6-5 and J is TRBJ2-6; D possibly corresponds to TRBD2 (5 bases). From germline, CDR1 is MNHEY and CDR2 SVGAGI. Trimming removed 7 bases from V and 4 bases from J, with 14 bases in between. The CDR3 covers 15 residues. CDR3 coding DNA: TGTGCCAGCACTTTCGAGGGCAGGGGGGCCAACGTCCTGACTTTC. It codes for CASTFEGRGANVLTF.

This chain connects TRBV3-1 (or the pseudogene TRBV3-2) to TRBJ1-5, with TRBD1 identical over 9 bases. Germline V CDR1 and CDR2: LGHDT, YNNKEL (reference sequence). The CDR3 is 14 amino acids. J gave up 4 bases and V 4 bases, and 2 bases lay outside the gene matches. CDR3 sequence: CASSPTGGNQPQHF. The CDR3 DNA sequence: TGTGCCAGCAGCCCGACAGGGGGAAATCAGCCCCAGCATTTT.

The chain uses TRBV4-1 and TRBJ2-2; 8 nucleotides line up with TRBD1. After removal of 1 base from V and 4 bases from J, the junction contained 14 bases not matched to a gene. This CDR3 region has 19 residues. Germline V lookup: CDR1 MGHRA, CDR2 YSYEKL. CDR3 loop: CASSQVGRVKDRVTGELFF. Here the CDR3 DNA reads TGCGCCAGCAGCCAAGTAGGAAGGGTAAAGGACAGGGTCACCGGGGAGCTGTTTTTT.

The chain carries TRBV28 and TRBJ1-3; D unclear. Trimming left V 3 bases short and J 0 bases short, with 9 bases between. The CDR3 runs 15 residues. CDR1 is MDHEN and CDR2 is SYDVKM in the germline V gene. CDR3 region: CASSLETSSGNTIYF. In DNA form, the CDR3 reads TGTGCCAGCAGTTTGGAGACGAGCTCTGGAAACACCATATATTTT.

The rearrangement joins TRBV18 to TRBJ2-5; TRBD1 matches 8 bases. After removal of 2 bases from V and 2 bases from J, the junction contained 7 bases not matched to a gene. The CDR3 sequence is 16 residues long. CDR1 KGHSH and CDR2 LQKENI come from the germline V gene. CDR3: CASSPEPGGPQETQYF. The DNA for the CDR3 is TGTGCCAGCTCACCAGAGCCAGGGGGCCCGCAAGAGACCCAGTACTTC.

In DNA, the CDR3 is TGTGCCAGCTCACCAGCACAGGGGTACTACGAGCAGTACTTC. This gives the protein CASSPAQGYYEQYF. The chain joins TRBV18 to TRBJ2-7; 7 bases map to TRBD1. The CDR3 has 14 amino acids. V was pared by 2 bases and J by 3 bases, with 4 bases of the junction left unmatched. The germline V gene encodes CDR1 KGHSH and CDR2 LQKENI.

In its sample, this clone was seen once. The CDR3 sequence: CASSDQEGAGDGYTF. DNA for the CDR3: TGTGCCAGCAGTGATCAGGAGGGAGCTGGTGATGGCTACACCTTC. The chain links TRBV2 to TRBJ1-2; D gene ambiguous. The germline V gene encodes CDR1 SNHLY and CDR2 FYNNEI. This CDR3 region has 15 residues. V lost 3 bases, J lost 6 bases, and 17 bases lay in between. The full variable domain, its missing parts supplied by reference TRBV2 and TRBJ1-2, is EPEVTQTPSHQVTQMGQEVILRCVPISNHLYFYWYRQILGQKVEFLVSFYNNEISEKSEIFDDQFSVERPDGSNFTLKIRSTKLEDSAMYFCASSDQEGAGDGYTFGSGTRLTVV.

CDR3 loop: CASSGGAGNQPQHF. CDR3 bases: TGTGCCAGTAGTGGCGGTGCAGGCAATCAGCCCCAGCATTTT. The chain combines TRBV19 with TRBJ1-5; D is unresolved. The CDR3 extends over 14 amino acids. The germline V and J ends were trimmed by 5 bases and 2 bases, with 10 bases remaining between them. Germline V gives CDR1 LNHDA, CDR2 SQIVND (reference sequence).

This clone was detected only once. The V call is TRBV9, the J call TRBJ2-5; perhaps TRBD2 as D (6 bases). Trimming shortened V by 2 bases and J by 4 bases, and 15 bases separated the two germline ends. The V gene's germline CDR1 is SGDLS and CDR2 YYNGEE. This CDR3 region has 15 residues. This CDR3 reads CASSVGTLSVETQYF. The CDR3 DNA follows: TGTGCCAGCAGCGTCGGGACTCTCAGCGTAGAGACCCAGTACTTC.

CDR3 loop: CASSSPLNTEAFF. The CDR3 DNA reads as TGTGCCAGCAGCTCCCCTTTGAACACTGAAGCTTTCTTT. The V call is TRBV3-1 (or the pseudogene TRBV3-2), the J call TRBJ1-1; D unresolved. The CDR3 extends over 13 amino acids. Between the trimmed V and J ends, which lost 5 bases and 0 bases, there was a span of 7 bases. CDR1 and CDR2 from the germline V gene are LGHDT and YNNKEL (reference sequence).

The chain combines TRBV9 with TRBJ2-7; 7 bases map to TRBD1. The CDR3 is made up of 15 amino acids. The J segment lost 4 bases and the V segment lost 4 bases, leaving 11 bases of the junction unmatched. The germline V gene encodes CDR1 SGDLS and CDR2 YYNGEE. The CDR3 reads CASSPRTGRNYEQYF. CDR3 DNA sequence: TGTGCCAGCAGCCCCCGGACAGGCCGGAATTACGAGCAGTACTTC.

The chain carries TRBV2 and TRBJ2-5; 16 nucleotides agree with TRBD2. V was clipped by 5 bases and J by 3 bases; unmatched bases: 6. CDR3 size: 17 residues. Germline CDR1 SNHLY, CDR2 FYNNEI. This CDR3 reads CASSPGTSGGVEETQYF. Written as DNA, the CDR3 is TGTGCCAGCAGTCCCGGGACTAGCGGGGGGGTAGAAGAGACCCAGTACTTC. The full variable domain, rest sourced from reference TRBV2 and TRBJ2-5, is EPEVTQTPSHQVTQMGQEVILRCVPISNHLYFYWYRQILGQKVEFLVSFYNNEISEKSEIFDDQFSVERPDGSNFTLKIRSTKLEDSAMYFCASSPGTSGGVEETQYFGPGTRLLVL.

This rearrangement joins TRBV30 to TRBJ1-3, with 7 bases fitting TRBD1. The CDR3 covers 13 residues. V shed 6 bases, J shed 4 bases, and the junction held 6 bases outside the gene matches. Germline values: CDR1 GTSNPN, CDR2 SVGIG (reference sequence). CDR3 in DNA: TGTGCCTGCGGACAGGTTGTGGGAAACACCATATATTTT. Encoded protein: CACGQVVGNTIYF.

J is TRBJ2-1 and V is TRBV10-2; 7 positions match TRBD2. Germline-derived CDR1 and CDR2 are WSHSY and SAAADI. CDR3 length equals 12 residues. The V segment lost 1 base and the J segment 10 bases; nucleotides outside the gene matches: 1. CDR3 sequence reads: CASSEWGGEQFF. The DNA for the CDR3 is TGCGCCAGCAGTGAGTGGGGGGGGGAGCAGTTCTTC.

The chain couples TRBV28 to TRBJ2-7, with D perhaps matching TRBD2 (6 bases). CDR3 size: 13 residues. The germline V gene has CDR1 MDHEN and CDR2 SYDVKM. V was shortened by 8 bases and J by 4 bases, with 15 bases between the two germline ends. The CDR3: CASGEVLTYEQYF. The CDR3 DNA follows: TGTGCCAGCGGGGAGGTTCTGACATACGAGCAGTACTTC.

The chain has TRBV5-4 and TRBJ1-6; D is perhaps TRBD1 (5 bases). Germline values: CDR1 SGHNT, CDR2 YYREEE (reference sequence). V lost 0 bases and J lost 6, with 7 bases in between. The CDR3 consists of 14 residues. The CDR3 loop reads CASSLEQVNSPLHF. CDR3 bases: TGTGCCAGCAGCTTGGAACAGGTTAATTCACCCCTCCACTTT.

This clone was detected ten times or more. This chain links TRBV11-2 with TRBJ2-7; perhaps TRBD2 as D (5 bases). This CDR3 contains 15 residues. V was shortened by 0 bases and J by 6 bases, with 15 bases between the two germline ends. CDR1 and CDR2 (germline): SGHAT, FQNNGV. The CDR3 region is CASSLEGSNSAEQYF. The CDR3 coding sequence is TGTGCCAGCAGCTTAGAAGGGAGTAATTCGGCCGAGCAGTACTTC.

The rearrangement uses TRBV28 and TRBJ2-1; TRBD2 agrees at 9 bases. The trim removed 6 bases at V and 5 bases at J, leaving 8 bases unmatched. The CDR3 consists of 15 residues. Germline CDR1 is MDHEN and CDR2 is SYDVKM. In nucleotides, the CDR3 is TGTGCCAGCAGCTCTAGCGGGGCCAACAACAATGAGCAGTTCTTC. It is translated as CASSSSGANNNEQFF.